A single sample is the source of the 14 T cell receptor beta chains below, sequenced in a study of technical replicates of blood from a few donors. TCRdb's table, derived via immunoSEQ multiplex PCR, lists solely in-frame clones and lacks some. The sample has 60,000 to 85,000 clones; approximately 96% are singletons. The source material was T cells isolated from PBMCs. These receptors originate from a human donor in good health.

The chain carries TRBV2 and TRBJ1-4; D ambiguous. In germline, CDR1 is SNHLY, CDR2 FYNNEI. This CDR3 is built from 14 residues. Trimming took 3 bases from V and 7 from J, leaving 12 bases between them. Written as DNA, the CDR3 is TGTGCCAGCAGTGATGGAGGACGGACTGAAAAACTGTTTTTT. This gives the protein CASSDGGRTEKLFF.

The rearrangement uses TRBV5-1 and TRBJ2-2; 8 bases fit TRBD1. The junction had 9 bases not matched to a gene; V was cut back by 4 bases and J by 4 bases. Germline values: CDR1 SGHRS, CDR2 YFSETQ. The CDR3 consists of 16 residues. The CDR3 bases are TGCGCCAGCAGCCTTGGACAGGGTTGGGGCACCGGGGAGCTGTTTTTT. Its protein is CASSLGQGWGTGELFF.

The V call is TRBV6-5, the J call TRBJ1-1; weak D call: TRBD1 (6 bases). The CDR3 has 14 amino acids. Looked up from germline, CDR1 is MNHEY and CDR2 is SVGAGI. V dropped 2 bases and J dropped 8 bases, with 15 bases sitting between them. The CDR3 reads CASSYTPGTKEAFF. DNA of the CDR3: TGTGCCAGCAGTTACACGCCAGGGACAAAAGAAGCTTTCTTT.

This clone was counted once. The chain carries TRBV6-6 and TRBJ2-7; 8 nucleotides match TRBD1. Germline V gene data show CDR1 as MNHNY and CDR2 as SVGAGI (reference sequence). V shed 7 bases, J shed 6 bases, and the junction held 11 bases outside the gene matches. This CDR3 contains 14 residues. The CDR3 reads CASTPLRGHREQYF. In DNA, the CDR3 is TGTGCCAGCACCCCTCTCAGGGGGCATCGCGAGCAGTACTTC.

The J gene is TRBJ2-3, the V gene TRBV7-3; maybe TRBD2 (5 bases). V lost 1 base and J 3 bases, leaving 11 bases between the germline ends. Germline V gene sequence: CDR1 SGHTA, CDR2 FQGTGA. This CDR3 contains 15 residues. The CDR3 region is CASSLNGVWTDTQYF. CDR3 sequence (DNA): TGTGCCAGCAGCTTAAACGGGGTGTGGACAGATACGCAGTATTTT. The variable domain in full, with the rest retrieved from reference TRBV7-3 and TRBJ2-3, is GAGVSQTPSNKVTEKGKYVELRCDPISGHTALYWYRQSLGQGPEFLIYFQGTGAADDSGLPNDRFFAVRPEGSVSTLKIQRTERGDSAVYLCASSLNGVWTDTQYFGPGTRLTVL.

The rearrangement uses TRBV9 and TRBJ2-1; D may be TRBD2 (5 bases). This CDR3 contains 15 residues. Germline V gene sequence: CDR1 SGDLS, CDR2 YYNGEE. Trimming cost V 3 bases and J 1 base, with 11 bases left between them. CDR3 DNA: TGTGCCAGCAGCGCGGCGGACTGGTCCTACAATGAGCAGTTCTTC. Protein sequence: CASSAADWSYNEQFF.

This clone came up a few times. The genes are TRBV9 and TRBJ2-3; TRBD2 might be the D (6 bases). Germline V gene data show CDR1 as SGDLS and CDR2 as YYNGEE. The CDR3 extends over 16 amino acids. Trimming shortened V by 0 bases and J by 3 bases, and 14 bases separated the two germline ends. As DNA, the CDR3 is TGTGCCAGCAGCGTAGAGGACGGGAGAGGTACAGATACGCAGTATTTT. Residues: CASSVEDGRGTDTQYF. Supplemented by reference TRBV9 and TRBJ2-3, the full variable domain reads DSGVTQTPKHLITATGQRVTLRCSPRSGDLSVYWYQQSLDQGLQFLIQYYNGEERAKGNILERFSAQQFPDLHSELNLSSLELGDSALYFCASSVEDGRGTDTQYFGPGTRLTVL.

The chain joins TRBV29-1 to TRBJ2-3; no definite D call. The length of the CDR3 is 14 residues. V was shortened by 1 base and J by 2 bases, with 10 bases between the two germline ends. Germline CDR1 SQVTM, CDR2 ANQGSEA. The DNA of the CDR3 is TGCAGCGTTGAAGGTCTAAAACCCACAGATACGCAGTATTTT. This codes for CSVEGLKPTDTQYF.

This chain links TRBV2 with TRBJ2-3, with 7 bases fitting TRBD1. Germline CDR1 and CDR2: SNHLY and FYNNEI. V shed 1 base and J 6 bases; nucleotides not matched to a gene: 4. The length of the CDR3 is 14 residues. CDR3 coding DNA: TGTGCCAGCAGTGAAGGAGGGGGCGTGGATACGCAGTATTTT. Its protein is CASSEGGGVDTQYF. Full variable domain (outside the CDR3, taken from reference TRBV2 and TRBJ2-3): EPEVTQTPSHQVTQMGQEVILRCVPISNHLYFYWYRQILGQKVEFLVSFYNNEISEKSEIFDDQFSVERPDGSNFTLKIRSTKLEDSAMYFCASSEGGGVDTQYFGPGTRLTVL.

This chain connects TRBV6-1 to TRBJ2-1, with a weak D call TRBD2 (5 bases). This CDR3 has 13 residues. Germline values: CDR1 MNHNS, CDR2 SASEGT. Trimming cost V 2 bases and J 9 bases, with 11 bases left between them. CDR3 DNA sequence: TGTGCCAGCAGTGAATCGGGGTACGGTGAGCAGTTCTTC. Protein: CASSESGYGEQFF.

CDR3 amino acids: CAGFLTSRYEQYF. As DNA, the CDR3 is TGTGCCGGCTTTTTGACTAGTAGGTACGAGCAGTACTTC. This rearrangement joins TRBV2 to TRBJ2-7; possible D gene TRBD2, 6 bases. Germline CDR1 is SNHLY and CDR2 is FYNNEI. Trimming cost V 11 bases and J 4 bases, with 18 bases left between them. The CDR3 sequence is 13 residues long.

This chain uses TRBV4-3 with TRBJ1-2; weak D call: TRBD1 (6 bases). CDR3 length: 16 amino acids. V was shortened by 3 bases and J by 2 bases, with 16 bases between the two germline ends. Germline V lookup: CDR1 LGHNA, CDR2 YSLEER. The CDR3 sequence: CASSQVGGPENYGYTF. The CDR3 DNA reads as TGCGCCAGCAGCCAGGTCGGGGGGCCGGAGAACTATGGCTACACCTTC.

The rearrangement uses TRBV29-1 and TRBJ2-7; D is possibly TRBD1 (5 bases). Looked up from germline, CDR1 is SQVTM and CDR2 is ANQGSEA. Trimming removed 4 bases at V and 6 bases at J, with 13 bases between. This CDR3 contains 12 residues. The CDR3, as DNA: TGCAGCGTTGGTGTCAGGGTAGGCGAGCAGTACTTC. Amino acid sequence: CSVGVRVGEQYF.

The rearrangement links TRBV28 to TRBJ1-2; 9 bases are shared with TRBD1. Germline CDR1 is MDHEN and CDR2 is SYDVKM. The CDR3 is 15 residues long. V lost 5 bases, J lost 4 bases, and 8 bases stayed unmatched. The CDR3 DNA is TGTGCCAGCAGTCTGGGACAGGGTTTAGGCTATGGCTACACCTTC. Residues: CASSLGQGLGYGYTF.